Listed below are T cell receptor beta chains from one sample, sequenced in a study of blood T cell repertoires in COVID-19. This table comes from immunoSEQ multiplex PCR, and its TCRdb copy is limited to in-frame clones, with some not included. This table has more than 100,000 clones, approximately 83% appearing once. Sequencing input: peripheral blood. These receptors were collected from a woman in her forties or fifties with acute or convalescent COVID-19. CDR3s include the opening cysteine and the closing phenylalanine or tryptophan. Fields, in order: V gene, CDR3 protein.

v_gene: TRBV30; CDR3aa: CAWSTGTGKEKLFF
v_gene: TRBV20-1; CDR3aa: CSARRVDGYTF
v_gene: TRBV5-1; CDR3aa: CASSQTGDGGYTF
v_gene: TRBV30; CDR3aa: CAWAPGPGGDTQYF
v_gene: TRBV7-3; CDR3aa: CASSLSGGAGYNEQFF
v_gene: TRBV2; CDR3aa: CASSRQQANTEAFF
v_gene: TRBV5-1; CDR3aa: CASSSDFETQYF
v_gene: TRBV24-1; CDR3aa: CATSDTTGWGTDTQYF
v_gene: TRBV2; CDR3aa: CASSYRTNNSPLHF
v_gene: TRBV5-1; CDR3aa: CASSYIRAGGTGELFF
v_gene: TRBV24-1; CDR3aa: CATSEHRRGEQFF
v_gene: TRBV14; CDR3aa: CASSQPGGVGAFF
v_gene: TRBV14; CDR3aa: CASRRTGSEGTYEQYF
v_gene: TRBV7-9; CDR3aa: CASSLNRRGVSDTQYF
v_gene: TRBV14; CDR3aa: CASSPDRGSNEKLFF
v_gene: TRBV5-1; CDR3aa: CASSWGEPGTYGYTF
v_gene: TRBV30; CDR3aa: CAWSVKGQGWNSPLHF
v_gene: TRBV11-3; CDR3aa: CASSLSRGGEQYF
v_gene: TRBV18; CDR3aa: CASSPNRASSYNEQFF
v_gene: TRBV2; CDR3aa: CASSDRQITEAFF
v_gene: TRBV24-1; CDR3aa: CATSDLTGYYGYTF
v_gene: TRBV4-1; CDR3aa: CASSQDRNQGSLFF
v_gene: TRBV19; CDR3aa: CASSASDRGNSPLHF
v_gene: TRBV6-5; CDR3aa: CASSYAPGFTEAFF
v_gene: TRBV5-4; CDR3aa: CASSWDRGSTDTQYF
v_gene: TRBV7-7; CDR3aa: CASSLTNGDEQFF
v_gene: TRBV19; CDR3aa: CASSRDSTYEQYF
v_gene: TRBV19; CDR3aa: CASGQGALKTEAFF
v_gene: TRBV9; CDR3aa: CASSVGRGDPGQENIQYF